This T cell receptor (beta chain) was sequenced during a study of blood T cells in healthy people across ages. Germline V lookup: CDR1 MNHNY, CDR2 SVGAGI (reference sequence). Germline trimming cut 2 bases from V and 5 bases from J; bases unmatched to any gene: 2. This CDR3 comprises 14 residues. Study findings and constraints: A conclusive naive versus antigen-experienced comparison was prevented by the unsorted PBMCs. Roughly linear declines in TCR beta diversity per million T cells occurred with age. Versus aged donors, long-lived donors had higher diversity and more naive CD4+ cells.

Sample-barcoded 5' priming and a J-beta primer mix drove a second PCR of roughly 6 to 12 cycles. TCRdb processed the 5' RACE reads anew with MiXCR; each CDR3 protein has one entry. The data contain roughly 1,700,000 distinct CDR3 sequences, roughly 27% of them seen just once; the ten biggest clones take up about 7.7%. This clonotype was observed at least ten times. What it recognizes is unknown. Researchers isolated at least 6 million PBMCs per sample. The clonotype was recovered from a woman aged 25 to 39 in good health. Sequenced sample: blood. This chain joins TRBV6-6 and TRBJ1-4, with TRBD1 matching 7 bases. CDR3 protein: CASSYAGQNEKLFF. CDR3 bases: TGTGCCAGCAGTTACGCGGGACAGAATGAAAAACTGTTTTTT.